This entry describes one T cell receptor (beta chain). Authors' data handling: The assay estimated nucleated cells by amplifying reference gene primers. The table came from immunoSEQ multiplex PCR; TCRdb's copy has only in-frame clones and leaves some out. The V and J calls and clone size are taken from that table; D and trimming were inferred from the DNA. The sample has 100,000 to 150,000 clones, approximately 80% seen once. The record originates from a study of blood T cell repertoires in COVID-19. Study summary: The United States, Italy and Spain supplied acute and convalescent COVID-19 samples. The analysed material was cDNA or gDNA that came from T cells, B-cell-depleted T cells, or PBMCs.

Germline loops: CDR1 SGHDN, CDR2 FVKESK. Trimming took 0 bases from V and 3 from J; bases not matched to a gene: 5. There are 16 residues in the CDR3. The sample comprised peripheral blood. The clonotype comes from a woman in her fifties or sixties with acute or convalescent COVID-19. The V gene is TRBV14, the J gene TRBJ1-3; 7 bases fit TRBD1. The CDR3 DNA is TGTGCCAGCAGCCAAGAGGGACAGCTGTTTGGAAACACCATATATTTT. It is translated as CASSQEGQLFGNTIYF.